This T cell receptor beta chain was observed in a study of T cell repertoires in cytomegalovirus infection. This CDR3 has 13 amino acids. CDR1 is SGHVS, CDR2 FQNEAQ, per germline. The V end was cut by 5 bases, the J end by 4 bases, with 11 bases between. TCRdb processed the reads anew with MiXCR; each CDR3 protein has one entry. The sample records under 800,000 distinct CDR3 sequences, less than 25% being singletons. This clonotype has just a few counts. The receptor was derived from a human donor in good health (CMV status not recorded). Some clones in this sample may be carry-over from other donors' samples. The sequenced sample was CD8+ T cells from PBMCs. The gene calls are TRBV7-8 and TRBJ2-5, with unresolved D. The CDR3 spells CASSPRIRETQYF. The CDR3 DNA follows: TGTGCCAGCAGCCCACGGATCCGAGAGACCCAGTACTTC.